A selection of T cell receptor beta chains follows, all from one sample in a study of cytomegalovirus exposure and HLA in healthy donors. The table came from immunoSEQ multiplex PCR; TCRdb's copy has only in-frame clones and leaves some out. The sample carries more than 130,000 clones, just over 85% recorded once. The sequencing sample was made of PBMCs. The receptors shown here come from a woman aged 18-35 years in good health and CMV-seropositive. Both conserved end residues are trimmed from each CDR3. The order of the fields is J gene, V gene, D gene, CDR3 protein. D genes are given only for firm matches.

j_call: TRBJ2-5
v_call: TRBV5-1
d_call: -
cdr3_aa: ASSPLGHGSQETQY

j_call: TRBJ2-3
v_call: TRBV4-2
d_call: TRBD2
cdr3_aa: ASSQVKRGATTDTQY

j_call: TRBJ2-7
v_call: TRBV5-1
d_call: TRBD1
cdr3_aa: ASTGQGAQEQY

j_call: TRBJ2-7
v_call: TRBV9
d_call: TRBD1
cdr3_aa: ASSPRQGPSYEQY

j_call: TRBJ1-1
v_call: TRBV7-8
d_call: -
cdr3_aa: ASSLGHRGNTEAF

j_call: TRBJ1-1
v_call: TRBV9
d_call: TRBD1
cdr3_aa: ASSPRGTGILNTEAF

j_call: TRBJ1-1
v_call: TRBV9
d_call: -
cdr3_aa: ASSVAGYTEAF

j_call: TRBJ1-5
v_call: TRBV7-2
d_call: TRBD1
cdr3_aa: ASSLRQGNQPQH

j_call: TRBJ1-5
v_call: TRBV7-9
d_call: -
cdr3_aa: ASSSHQPQH

j_call: TRBJ2-1
v_call: TRBV19
d_call: -
cdr3_aa: ASTRGWASEYNEQF

j_call: TRBJ2-6
v_call: TRBV6-6
d_call: -
cdr3_aa: ASSYSSSGANVLT

j_call: TRBJ2-7
v_call: TRBV21-1
d_call: -
cdr3_aa: ASSKEAPGEQY

j_call: TRBJ1-1
v_call: TRBV29-1
d_call: -
cdr3_aa: SGSGGNTEAF

j_call: TRBJ1-5
v_call: TRBV6-1
d_call: -
cdr3_aa: ASSEARASNQPQH

j_call: TRBJ2-7
v_call: TRBV5-1
d_call: -
cdr3_aa: ASSLETAYEQY

j_call: TRBJ2-7
v_call: TRBV2
d_call: -
cdr3_aa: ASSYQYEQY

j_call: TRBJ2-3
v_call: TRBV4-2
d_call: TRBD2
cdr3_aa: ASSQVWGGGHTDTQY

j_call: TRBJ2-5
v_call: TRBV7-2
d_call: -
cdr3_aa: ASSSPGLLGETQY

j_call: TRBJ2-2
v_call: TRBV10-3
d_call: TRBD2
cdr3_aa: AISESTSRAGELF

j_call: TRBJ2-7
v_call: TRBV5-4
d_call: TRBD1
cdr3_aa: ASSLGTGVSREQY

j_call: TRBJ2-1
v_call: TRBV11-2
d_call: -
cdr3_aa: ASSLYRGLVNEQF

j_call: TRBJ1-2
v_call: TRBV11-2
d_call: -
cdr3_aa: ASSEDWQGGNYGYT

j_call: TRBJ1-1
v_call: TRBV2
d_call: -
cdr3_aa: ASSEAIQSVGAEAF

j_call: TRBJ1-1
v_call: TRBV11-2
d_call: -
cdr3_aa: ASSLVRGEGAF

j_call: TRBJ2-2
v_call: TRBV4-2
d_call: TRBD2
cdr3_aa: ASSQELMGLAGTGELF

j_call: TRBJ2-7
v_call: TRBV30
d_call: -
cdr3_aa: AWARDSMGEQY

j_call: TRBJ2-7
v_call: TRBV27
d_call: TRBD1
cdr3_aa: ASSSEGARLSYEQY

j_call: TRBJ2-7
v_call: TRBV5-1
d_call: TRBD1
cdr3_aa: ASSSRQGSHEQY

j_call: TRBJ1-1
v_call: TRBV2
d_call: -
cdr3_aa: ASSALEDTEAF

j_call: TRBJ1-2
v_call: TRBV12-5
d_call: TRBD1
cdr3_aa: ASGLVQGTPLDGYT

j_call: TRBJ2-7
v_call: TRBV29-1
d_call: -
cdr3_aa: SVDRLTGYEQY

j_call: TRBJ2-3
v_call: TRBV4-1
d_call: -
cdr3_aa: ASSPLVGTPKDTQY

j_call: TRBJ1-1
v_call: TRBV5-4
d_call: TRBD1
cdr3_aa: ASSDARTGHMNTEAF

j_call: TRBJ2-7
v_call: TRBV19
d_call: -
cdr3_aa: ASSATGYIYEQY

j_call: TRBJ2-1
v_call: TRBV13
d_call: TRBD2
cdr3_aa: ASSSFPGLAGRSEQF

j_call: TRBJ2-5
v_call: TRBV28
d_call: -
cdr3_aa: ASSFGQPQETQY

j_call: TRBJ2-1
v_call: TRBV4-2
d_call: TRBD2
cdr3_aa: ASSGGAGGHNEQF

j_call: TRBJ2-7
v_call: TRBV14
d_call: TRBD1
cdr3_aa: ASSRDRSSYEQY